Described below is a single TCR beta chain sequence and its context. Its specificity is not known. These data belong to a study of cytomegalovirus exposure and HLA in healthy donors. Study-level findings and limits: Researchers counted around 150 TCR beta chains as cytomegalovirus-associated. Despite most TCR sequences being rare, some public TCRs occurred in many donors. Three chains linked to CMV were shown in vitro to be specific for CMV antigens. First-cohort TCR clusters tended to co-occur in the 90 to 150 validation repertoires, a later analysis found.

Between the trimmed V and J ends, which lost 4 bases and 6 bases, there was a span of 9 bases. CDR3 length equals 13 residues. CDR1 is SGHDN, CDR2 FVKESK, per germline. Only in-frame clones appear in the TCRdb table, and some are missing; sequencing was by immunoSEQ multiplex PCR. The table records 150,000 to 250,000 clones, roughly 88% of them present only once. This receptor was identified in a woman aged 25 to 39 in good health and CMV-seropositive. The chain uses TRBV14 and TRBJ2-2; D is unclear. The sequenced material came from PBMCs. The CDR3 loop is CASSLVRSGELFF. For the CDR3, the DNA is TGTGCCAGCAGCCTAGTCCGTTCCGGGGAGCTGTTTTTT.